This T cell receptor (beta chain) derives from a study of blood T cell repertoires in COVID-19. Study in general: Samples of COVID-19 (acute and convalescent) were obtained from the United States, Italy and Spain.

Generated by immunoSEQ multiplex PCR, the TCRdb table keeps only in-frame clones and is missing some. The repertoire holds over 200,000 clones, with roughly 76% as singletons. This TCR was sampled from a human donor in a cohort sampled during active COVID-19. Material: peripheral blood.

CDR3 sequence reads: CASSYYTSGNSYEQYF. The DNA for the CDR3 is TGTGCCAGCAGTTACTACACTAGCGGGAATTCCTACGAGCAGTACTTC. J is TRBJ2-7 and V is TRBV6-6, with 10 bases fitting TRBD2. Germline-derived CDR1 and CDR2 are MNHNY and SVGAGI (reference sequence). The CDR3 extends over 16 amino acids. Trimming removed 1 base from V and 1 base from J; junction bases left unmatched: 4.